The rows below give T cell receptor beta chains drawn from one sample of a study of early T cells in non-severe SARS-CoV-2 infection. TCRdb analysed the 5' RACE reads with MiXCR anew, one entry per CDR3 protein. The sample has about 22,000 distinct CDR3 sequences, about 4.7% seen once; the top ten hold 15% to 20%. Sequenced input: whole blood. Receptors originate from an adult who was a healthcare worker with PCR-confirmed SARS-CoV-2 infection or an uninfected control (not recorded which). Both conserved end residues are part of each CDR3. D genes are given only for firm matches. Clone size is not always given. Where it is, it says once, few, many or a class for expanded clones.

CDR3 DNA	CDR3 protein	V gene	D gene	J gene	clone size
TGCAGTGCTAGACCGGACAGGGGACGGTCTAACTATGGCTACACCTTC	CSARPDRGRSNYGYTF	TRBV20-1	TRBD1	TRBJ1-2	few
TGTGCCAGCAGCATGAGCAGGGACATTCAGTACTTC	CASSMSRDIQYF	TRBV7-2	-	TRBJ2-4	few
TGTGCCAGCACCGGATCTTGGGGGGGACGGAACACTGAAGCTTTCTTT	CASTGSWGGRNTEAFF	TRBV2	-	TRBJ1-1	many
TGTGCCACCACCCCAGGCGCTTTACATTCACCCCTCCACTTT	CATTPGALHSPLHF	TRBV7-2	-	TRBJ1-6	many
TGTGCCAGTAGTATAGATCGACAGGGTGGTGGCTACACCTTC	CASSIDRQGGGYTF	TRBV19	TRBD1	TRBJ1-2	large
TGTGCCAGCAGCCGGGCCCTAGGGGAGCAGTACTTC	CASSRALGEQYF	TRBV7-2	-	TRBJ2-7	many
TGTGCCAGCGACAATAGGCGCGGAGGGGGTAATTCACCCCTCCACTTT	CASDNRRGGGNSPLHF	TRBV19	-	TRBJ1-6	many
TGTGCCAGCAGCCCCCAGGGGAATACGCAGTATTTT	CASSPQGNTQYF	TRBV14	-	TRBJ2-3	many
TGTGCCAGCAGCTTAAGCGGGACAGGTCGCCTTAACTATGGCTACACCTTC	CASSLSGTGRLNYGYTF	TRBV7-2	TRBD1	TRBJ1-2	once
TGTGCCAGTAGTAAGCAGGGGAAAAGGACAGATACGCAGTATTTT	CASSKQGKRTDTQYF	TRBV19	-	TRBJ2-3	few
TGTGCCAGCCGCAGGGGGGTTCGCAGCAATCAGCCCCAGCATTTT	CASRRGVRSNQPQHF	TRBV6-5	TRBD1	TRBJ1-5	many
TGTGCCAGCAGTTCCCCTCCAATGAACACTGAAGCTTTCTTT	CASSSPPMNTEAFF	TRBV12-3/TRBV12-4	-	TRBJ1-1	few
TGTGCCAGCAGCCCCCCGGGACAGCCCCAGCATTTT	CASSPPGQPQHF	TRBV7-6	-	TRBJ1-5	many
TGTGCCTGCAGTTCTACGGGACAGGGAAATGAGCAGTTCTTC	CACSSTGQGNEQFF	TRBV6-2/TRBV6-3	TRBD1	TRBJ2-1	-
TGTGCCAGCAGCCCCGCGCGTCAGGGTAAGAATGAGCAGTTCTTC	CASSPARQGKNEQFF	TRBV7-9	-	TRBJ2-1	many
TGTGCCATCAGTGAGTCCTTTAACGATGCCCCTTCTCATCACGAGCAGTACTTC	CAISESFNDAPSHHEQYF	TRBV10-3	-	TRBJ2-7	medium-sized
TGTGCCAGCAGCTTGAGGCTAGTAACTAGCACAGATACGCAGTATTTT	CASSLRLVTSTDTQYF	TRBV5-6	-	TRBJ2-3	few
TGTGCCAGCAGTGTTGAGGGAAATGAGCAGTTCTTC	CASSVEGNEQFF	TRBV2	-	TRBJ2-1	-
TGTGCCATCAGTGAGGCGGCAGGGCAAGAGACCCAGTACTTC	CAISEAAGQETQYF	TRBV10-3	-	TRBJ2-5	many
TGCGCCAGCAGTGACCCCACGACGCAGGGGGAAGAGACCCAGTACTTC	CASSDPTTQGEETQYF	TRBV10-2	TRBD1	TRBJ2-5	many
TGTGCCAGCAGCACCCGGACTAACCAAGAGACCCAGTACTTC	CASSTRTNQETQYF	TRBV11-3	-	TRBJ2-5	many
TGTGCCAGTAGTCTAGACACTCAGGGCGGTGGCTACACCTTC	CASSLDTQGGGYTF	TRBV19	-	TRBJ1-2	medium-sized
TGCGCCAGCAGCCAAGATCTCCCTGTGGGGGGGTCTAATGAAAAACTGTTTTTT	CASSQDLPVGGSNEKLFF	TRBV4-3	-	TRBJ1-4	many
TGTGCCAGCAGCCCAGAACGCTCTGGGGCCAACGTCCTGACTTTC	CASSPERSGANVLTF	TRBV7-3	-	TRBJ2-6	medium-sized
TGTGCCACCAGCAGAGGAAATTACGGGGCCAACGTCCTGACTTTC	CATSRGNYGANVLTF	TRBV15	-	TRBJ2-6	many
TGTGCCAGCAGTTACTCGACGGCAAGAGAGACCCAGTACTTC	CASSYSTARETQYF	TRBV6-2/TRBV6-3	-	TRBJ2-5	-
TGTGCCAGCAGCCCCCTCCGGGGGCAGACCTACGAGCAGTACTTC	CASSPLRGQTYEQYF	TRBV7-2	-	TRBJ2-7	many
TGCGCCAGCAGCTCCCTAAACAGGGATGAGACCCAGTACTTC	CASSSLNRDETQYF	TRBV5-1	-	TRBJ2-5	few
TGCAGTGCTAGAGATCTATCAGCGGGAACCTCCTTAGCTTTCTTT	CSARDLSAGTSLAFF	TRBV20-1	-	TRBJ1-1	-
TGTGCCAGCAGCTCCCTAGGCTTCCAGGGGAGTAATTCACCCCTCCACTTT	CASSSLGFQGSNSPLHF	TRBV5-6	-	TRBJ1-6	many
TGTGCCAGCAAAACGGGGAATCAGCCCCAGCATTTT	CASKTGNQPQHF	TRBV6-5	-	TRBJ1-5	many
TGTGCCAGCAGCTTAGTGGCAGGCGGATTCTATGGCTACACCTTC	CASSLVAGGFYGYTF	TRBV7-8	-	TRBJ1-2	many
TGTGCCAGCAGCTTAGTCAGGACCCTTACCTACAATGAGCAGTTCTTC	CASSLVRTLTYNEQFF	TRBV7-8	-	TRBJ2-1	few
TGCAGTGCTAGTTTCCTGCCGACCGGGGAGCTGTTTTTT	CSASFLPTGELFF	TRBV20-1	-	TRBJ2-2	many
TGTGCCAGCAGCTTCAACAGGGGAATGGATGAGCAGTTCTTC	CASSFNRGMDEQFF	TRBV7-9	TRBD1	TRBJ2-1	medium-sized
TGTGCCAGTACCGCGGGGGCTAGCGGGGGCTATACCTACGAGCAGTACTTC	CASTAGASGGYTYEQYF	TRBV19	TRBD2	TRBJ2-7	-
TGTGCCAGCAGCTTAGTCGGCGATAGGGGAAGGGACTTCCCCAACACCGGGGAGCTGTTTTTT	CASSLVGDRGRDFPNTGELFF	TRBV7-6	-	TRBJ2-2	many
TGTGCCAGCAGCCCCTGGAGGGCTAGCGGCGTTTATCAGTACTTC	CASSPWRASGVYQYF	TRBV7-9	TRBD2	TRBJ2-7	few
TGTGCCAGCACCCCCAGGGTTCGAGAGACCCAGTACTTC	CASTPRVRETQYF	TRBV6-2/TRBV6-3	-	TRBJ2-5	many
TGCGCCAGCAGCTCGACCCCACTAGCGGGGGGGCAGAATGAGCAGTTCTTC	CASSSTPLAGGQNEQFF	TRBV5-1	TRBD2	TRBJ2-1	many